The rows below give T cell receptor beta chains drawn from one sample of a study of cytomegalovirus exposure and HLA in healthy donors. The table came from immunoSEQ multiplex PCR; TCRdb's copy has only in-frame clones and leaves some out. The top ten clones hold under 5% of a sample with about 190,000 clones, about 77% of them seen once. The sample comprised PBMCs. These receptor sequences come from a young man in good health and CMV-seropositive. Both conserved end residues are part of each CDR3. The order of the fields is V gene, clone size, J gene, D gene, CDR3 DNA, CDR3 protein. A D gene is named only where the DNA matches it firmly. The listing skips clone size in some rows; elsewhere it reads once, few, many or a size class.

V: TRBV7-8
size: .
J: TRBJ1-6
D: .
DNA: TGTGCCAGCAGCCAGGACAGCAATTCACCCCTCCACTTT
CDR3: CASSQDSNSPLHF

V: TRBV7-2
size: few
J: TRBJ2-4
D: TRBD2
DNA: TGTGCCAGCAGCATGACTAGCGGGAGGGTAAACATTCAGTACTTC
CDR3: CASSMTSGRVNIQYF

V: TRBV6-6
size: once
J: TRBJ1-2
D: .
DNA: TGTGCCAGCAGTTATCCGGGCGGGGGGGATGGCTACACCTTC
CDR3: CASSYPGGGDGYTF

V: TRBV7-3
size: .
J: TRBJ2-3
D: TRBD2
DNA: TGTGCCAGCAGCTTAGGGACTAGCGGAAGCACAGATACGCAGTATTTT
CDR3: CASSLGTSGSTDTQYF

V: TRBV4-1
size: .
J: TRBJ2-3
D: TRBD2
DNA: TGCGCCAGCAGCCAAAGCACTAGCGGGAGGAAGGTTACAGATACGCAGTATTTT
CDR3: CASSQSTSGRKVTDTQYF

V: TRBV18
size: .
J: TRBJ2-2
D: .
DNA: TGTGCCAGCTCACCTCAACGGACCGGGGAGCTGTTTTTT
CDR3: CASSPQRTGELFF

V: TRBV14
size: .
J: TRBJ2-1
D: TRBD2
DNA: TGTGGGAGGGAGGGCCTCAATGAGCAGTTCTTC
CDR3: CGREGLNEQFF

V: TRBV28
size: few
J: TRBJ1-1
D: .
DNA: TGTGCCTCAGACCGGGGAGGTGAAGCTTTCTTT
CDR3: CASDRGGEAFF

V: TRBV4-3
size: .
J: TRBJ2-7
D: .
DNA: TGCGCCAGCAGCCGACAGGCCCCGTCCTACGAGCAGTACTTC
CDR3: CASSRQAPSYEQYF

V: TRBV28
size: .
J: TRBJ2-7
D: .
DNA: TGTGCCAGCAGTTCTCCGGGGGCGGGAGCGGGGGAGCAGTACTTC
CDR3: CASSSPGAGAGEQYF

V: TRBV9
size: few
J: TRBJ1-3
D: .
DNA: TGTGCCAGCAGCGTAGAATATTCTGGAAACACCATATATTTT
CDR3: CASSVEYSGNTIYF

V: TRBV7-6
size: .
J: TRBJ2-5
D: .
DNA: TGTGCCTCGGGCCCAGCGCTCGCTCGGGGAGAGACCCAGTACTTC
CDR3: CASGPALARGETQYF

V: TRBV7-9
size: .
J: TRBJ1-1
D: TRBD1
DNA: TGTGCCGCCGGGACAGCGGGGGTCATGAACACTGAAGCTTTCTTT
CDR3: CAAGTAGVMNTEAFF

V: TRBV5-1
size: .
J: TRBJ2-7
D: TRBD1
DNA: TGCGCCAGCAGCCCCGGGGGACAGGGACCCGACGAGCAGTACTTC
CDR3: CASSPGGQGPDEQYF

V: TRBV7-2
size: few
J: TRBJ2-7
D: TRBD1
DNA: TGTGCCAGCAGCTCCAGGACAGGTGGCTCCTACGAGCAGTACTTC
CDR3: CASSSRTGGSYEQYF

V: TRBV30
size: .
J: TRBJ1-6
D: TRBD1
DNA: TGTGCCTGGAGTGCAGACAGGGGGCCGGGCAATTCACCCCTCCACTTT
CDR3: CAWSADRGPGNSPLHF

V: TRBV30
size: .
J: TRBJ2-7
D: TRBD2
DNA: TGTGCGAACATAGCGGGGGGCACCTACGAGCAGTACTTC
CDR3: CANIAGGTYEQYF

V: TRBV30
size: .
J: TRBJ1-3
D: .
DNA: TGTGCCTGGGCTCATTTCGGTAGAAACACCATATATTTT
CDR3: CAWAHFGRNTIYF

V: TRBV2
size: few
J: TRBJ2-7
D: .
DNA: TGTGCCAGCAGTCGCGCCTACGAGCAGTACTTC
CDR3: CASSRAYEQYF

V: TRBV28
size: .
J: TRBJ2-7
D: .
DNA: TGTGCCAGCAGTTGGCCTGGAGGATCCTACGAGCAGTACTTC
CDR3: CASSWPGGSYEQYF

V: TRBV25-1
size: few
J: TRBJ1-1
D: .
DNA: TGTGCCAGCGGAGACACTGAAGCTTTCTTT
CDR3: CASGDTEAFF

V: TRBV12-5
size: few
J: TRBJ2-5
D: .
DNA: TGTGCTAGTGGTTTGGGGCAGGGAAAAGAGACCCAGTACTTC
CDR3: CASGLGQGKETQYF

V: TRBV4-3
size: .
J: TRBJ1-6
D: .
DNA: TGCGCCAGCAGCCACGCACAAACCAGGGGTGGCTCACCCCTCCACTTT
CDR3: CASSHAQTRGGSPLHF

V: TRBV7-2
size: .
J: TRBJ2-1
D: TRBD2
DNA: TGTGCCAGCAGCTTGAGGAGCGGGGGCTACAATGAGCAGTTCTTC
CDR3: CASSLRSGGYNEQFF

V: TRBV29-1
size: few
J: TRBJ2-4
D: .
DNA: TGCAGCGTTGTACAGGGAGGGAACATTCAGTACTTC
CDR3: CSVVQGGNIQYF

V: TRBV28
size: .
J: TRBJ2-1
D: .
DNA: TGTGCCAGCAGTTCAGGCTCCTACAATGAGCAGTTCTTC
CDR3: CASSSGSYNEQFF

V: TRBV4-2
size: .
J: TRBJ1-5
D: .
DNA: TGTGCCAGCAGCGGGGGGGCGAATCAGCCCCAGCATTTT
CDR3: CASSGGANQPQHF

V: TRBV5-6
size: .
J: TRBJ2-7
D: TRBD2
DNA: TGTGCCAGCACAAGAGGGAGCGGGGGGGTCCGAAGCTCCTACGAGCAGTACTTC
CDR3: CASTRGSGGVRSSYEQYF

V: TRBV30
size: .
J: TRBJ2-5
D: .
DNA: TGTGCCTGTCGCCGGTCCCAAGAGACCCAGTACTTC
CDR3: CACRRSQETQYF

V: TRBV27
size: .
J: TRBJ2-5
D: TRBD2
DNA: TGTGCCAGCAGTCCGCTAGCGGGGAAAGAGACCCAGTACTTC
CDR3: CASSPLAGKETQYF

V: TRBV19
size: .
J: TRBJ2-2
D: .
DNA: TGTGCCAGCCATCGTACAGGGTTAGCCGACACCGGGGAGCTGTTTTTT
CDR3: CASHRTGLADTGELFF

V: TRBV7-9
size: once
J: TRBJ2-5
D: .
DNA: TGTGCCAGCAGAAGGGACTCGCAAGAGACCCAGTACTTC
CDR3: CASRRDSQETQYF

V: TRBV7-9
size: .
J: TRBJ1-1
D: TRBD1
DNA: TGTGCCAATCAGGACAGGGTCACTGAAGCTTTCTTT
CDR3: CANQDRVTEAFF

V: TRBV12-5
size: few
J: TRBJ2-7
D: TRBD1
DNA: TGTGCTAGTGGTTTGGTAATTGACAGGGGACCGGGCGAGCAGTACTTC
CDR3: CASGLVIDRGPGEQYF

V: TRBV27
size: few
J: TRBJ2-7
D: .
DNA: TGTGCCAGCAGTTTACGCGGCAGCACCTACGAGCAGTACTTC
CDR3: CASSLRGSTYEQYF

V: TRBV11-2
size: .
J: TRBJ2-1
D: .
DNA: TGTGCCAGCAGCTTTGGGCAGGGGAATGAGCAGTTCTTC
CDR3: CASSFGQGNEQFF

V: TRBV7-2
size: .
J: TRBJ2-7
D: .
DNA: TGTGCCAGCAGCTTAGTATCCTACGAGCAGTACTTC
CDR3: CASSLVSYEQYF

V: TRBV23-1
size: few
J: TRBJ1-1
D: .
DNA: TGCGCCAGCAGTCAACCGGGACAAGGGGACGGGAACACTGAAGCTTTCTTT
CDR3: CASSQPGQGDGNTEAFF

V: TRBV10-3
size: few
J: TRBJ1-1
D: TRBD1
DNA: TGTGCCATCAGTGAATGGACAGGGGGAACTGAAGCTTTCTTT
CDR3: CAISEWTGGTEAFF

V: TRBV27
size: .
J: TRBJ1-2
D: TRBD1
DNA: TGTGCCAGCAGTTTATACGGGGACAGGGCGTCCGGCTACACCTTC
CDR3: CASSLYGDRASGYTF

V: TRBV30
size: .
J: TRBJ2-1
D: TRBD1
DNA: TGTGCCTGGAGTTTGGGACAGGGGAATGAGCAGTTCTTC
CDR3: CAWSLGQGNEQFF

V: TRBV4-1
size: .
J: TRBJ1-3
D: TRBD1
DNA: TGCGCCAGCAGGGGCTCAGGACAGGACTCTGGAAACACCATATATTTT
CDR3: CASRGSGQDSGNTIYF

V: TRBV9
size: .
J: TRBJ2-6
D: .
DNA: TGTGCCAGCAGCGTGAGAAGTGAAGGGGCCAACGTCCTGACTTTC
CDR3: CASSVRSEGANVLTF

V: TRBV11-2
size: once
J: TRBJ2-7
D: .
DNA: TGTGCCAGCAGCTTAGATCTCGGCGGCGCCTACGAGCAGTACTTC
CDR3: CASSLDLGGAYEQYF

V: TRBV7-8
size: once
J: TRBJ2-7
D: TRBD2
DNA: TGTGCCAGCAGCTTCAGCGGGGGGCCGATCTACGAGCAGTACTTC
CDR3: CASSFSGGPIYEQYF

V: TRBV11-2
size: .
J: TRBJ2-7
D: .
DNA: TGTGCCAGCAGCTTTGGGCCGGTCGGGGTCTACGAGCAGTACTTC
CDR3: CASSFGPVGVYEQYF

V: TRBV28
size: .
J: TRBJ2-7
D: .
DNA: TGTGCCAGCAGTTTACGCGGGCGAGCCGGCTACGAGCAGTACTTC
CDR3: CASSLRGRAGYEQYF

V: TRBV4-3
size: .
J: TRBJ2-2
D: .
DNA: TGCGCCAGCAGCCGGGCCCCGGACACTTCCCTCGTACGCGGGGAGCTGTTTTTT
CDR3: CASSRAPDTSLVRGELFF

V: TRBV7-9
size: few
J: TRBJ1-6
D: TRBD1
DNA: TGTGCCAGCAGCTCCACAGGGGACTCACCCCTCCACTTT
CDR3: CASSSTGDSPLHF

V: TRBV6-1
size: once
J: TRBJ2-1
D: TRBD2
DNA: TGTGCCACCCTTACCGGGCTAGCGGGGGGCAATGAGCAGTTCTTC
CDR3: CATLTGLAGGNEQFF

V: TRBV6-1
size: few
J: TRBJ1-5
D: TRBD1
DNA: TGTGCCAGCAGATACGGGACAGTCTTCAATCAGCCCCAGCATTTT
CDR3: CASRYGTVFNQPQHF

V: TRBV5-1
size: .
J: TRBJ1-1
D: .
DNA: TGCGCCAGCAGCTCGACAGGTGGAAGCCTCTTT
CDR3: CASSSTGGSLF

V: TRBV19
size: once
J: TRBJ1-6
D: TRBD1
DNA: TGTGCCAGTAAGGGACAGGGGCCTAATAGTAATTCACCCCTCCACTTT
CDR3: CASKGQGPNSNSPLHF

V: TRBV11-3
size: .
J: TRBJ2-6
D: .
DNA: TGTGCCAGCAGCCCCAGCTCTGGGGCCAACGTCCTGACTTTC
CDR3: CASSPSSGANVLTF

V: TRBV27
size: .
J: TRBJ1-2
D: TRBD1
DNA: TGTGCCAGCAGTGTGACAGGGGAGGGCTATGGCTACACCTTC
CDR3: CASSVTGEGYGYTF

V: TRBV4-2
size: once
J: TRBJ2-4
D: .
DNA: TGTGCCAGCAGCCAAGATGCGGCTCGGCCGGCCAAAAACATTCAGTACTTC
CDR3: CASSQDAARPAKNIQYF